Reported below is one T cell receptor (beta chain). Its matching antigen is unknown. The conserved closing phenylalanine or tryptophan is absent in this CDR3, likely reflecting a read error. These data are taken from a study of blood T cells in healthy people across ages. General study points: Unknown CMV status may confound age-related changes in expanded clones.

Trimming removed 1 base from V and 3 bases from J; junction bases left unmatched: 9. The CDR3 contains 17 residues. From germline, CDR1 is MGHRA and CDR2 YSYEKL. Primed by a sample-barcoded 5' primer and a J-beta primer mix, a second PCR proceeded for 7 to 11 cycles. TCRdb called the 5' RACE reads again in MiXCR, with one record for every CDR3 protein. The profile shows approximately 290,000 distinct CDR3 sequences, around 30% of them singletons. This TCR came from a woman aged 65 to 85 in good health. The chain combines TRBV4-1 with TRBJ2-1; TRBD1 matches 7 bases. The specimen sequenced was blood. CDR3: CASSQAWVDRIYNEQFV. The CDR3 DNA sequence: TGCGCCAGCAGCCAAGCTTGGGTGGACAGGATCTACAATGAGCAGTTCGTC.